The 21 T cell receptor beta chains presented below share a single source sample, sequenced in a study of T cell changes during pregnancy in multiple sclerosis. The table came from immunoSEQ multiplex PCR; TCRdb's copy has only in-frame clones and leaves some out. The sample holds roughly 87,000 clones, about 90% seen once. The sequenced sample was PBMCs, obtained in the first trimester of pregnancy. The receptors derive from a female donor in good health, serving as a control in a pregnancy study. Some clones in this sample may be carry-over from other donors' samples.

Notes on this clone: The junction shows a germline mismatch at one end, possibly a read error. The chain uses TRBV7-7 and TRBJ2-1; D might be TRBD1 (6 bases). CDR3 length: 16 residues. Germline V gene sequence: CDR1 SSHAT, CDR2 FNYEAQ (reference sequence). The CDR3: CASSLGHQEPYNEQFF. The DNA for the CDR3 is TGTGCTAGCAGCCTGGGACATCAGGAGCCCTACAATGAGCAGTTCTTC.

This clone has a single count. The chain carries TRBV9 and TRBJ2-1, with TRBD2 identical over 9 bases. The junction had 1 base not matched to a gene; V was cut back by 0 bases and J by 3 bases. This CDR3 has 15 residues. From germline, CDR1 is SGDLS and CDR2 YYNGEE. The CDR3 reads CASSVGAGGYNEQFF. The CDR3 nucleotides are TGTGCCAGCAGCGTAGGAGCGGGAGGCTACAATGAGCAGTTCTTC.

This chain joins TRBV18 and TRBJ2-7; 10 bases map to TRBD1. CDR3 length equals 15 residues. V gave up 2 bases and J gave up 3 bases; unmatched junction bases: 4. CDR1 is KGHSH and CDR2 is LQKENI in the germline V gene. Written as DNA, the CDR3 is TGTGCCAGCTCACCAACCGACAGGGGGCACTACGAGCAGTACTTC. It is translated as CASSPTDRGHYEQYF.

CDR3 region: CASRAGGLNTEAFF. Written as DNA, the CDR3 is TGTGCCAGCAGGGCAGGAGGTTTGAACACTGAAGCTTTCTTT. The rearrangement joins TRBV27 to TRBJ1-1; D is unclear. V gave up 6 bases and J gave up 0 bases, with 11 bases separating them. This CDR3 region has 14 residues. Germline CDR1 is MNHEY and CDR2 is SMNVEV (reference sequence).

V is TRBV6-5 and J is TRBJ2-7; unclear D gene. The V end lost 8 bases, the J end lost 3 bases, and 20 bases lay between the germline ends. The CDR3 extends over 15 amino acids. Looked up from germline, CDR1 is MNHEY and CDR2 is SVGAGI. The CDR3 loop is CASYSLPADLYEQYF. The CDR3 coding sequence is TGTGCCAGCTACTCCCTCCCTGCCGATCTCTACGAGCAGTACTTC.

This clone was seen once. The rearrangement uses TRBV19 and TRBJ1-1, with TRBD1 matching 9 bases. Unmatched junction bases numbered 6, after V lost 3 bases and J lost 10 bases. Germline loops: CDR1 LNHDA, CDR2 SQIVND (reference sequence). The CDR3 has 13 residues. CDR3 sequence: CASSIGGQGRAFF. CDR3 nucleotides: TGTGCCAGTAGTATCGGGGGACAGGGAAGAGCTTTCTTT. The whole variable domain, remainder taken from reference TRBV19 and TRBJ1-1, is DGGITQSPKYLFRKEGQNVTLSCEQNLNHDAMYWYRQDPGQGLRLIYYSQIVNDFQKGDIAEGYSVSREKKESFPLTVTSAQKNPTAFYLCASSIGGQGRAFFGQGTRLTVV.

The rearrangement links TRBV28 to TRBJ2-7, with 7 positions matching TRBD1. The CDR3 loop spans 12 amino acids. Germline V CDR1 and CDR2: MDHEN, SYDVKM. After removal of 6 bases from V and 7 bases from J, the junction contained 6 bases not matched to a gene. CDR3 sequence: CASRLNRGEQYF. The CDR3 nucleotides are TGTGCCAGCAGACTCAACAGGGGTGAGCAGTACTTC.

The chain uses TRBV6-5 and TRBJ1-4; D ambiguous. V was clipped by 0 bases and J by 8 bases, with 16 bases between them. Per the germline V gene, CDR1 is MNHEY and CDR2 is SVGAGI. This CDR3 has 16 residues. The CDR3 region is CASSYSTLGRQEKLFF. CDR3 coding DNA: TGTGCCAGCAGTTACTCGACTCTCGGAAGGCAAGAAAAACTGTTTTTT.

The gene calls are TRBV2 and TRBJ2-7; 7 bases align to TRBD1. J gave up 5 bases and V 6 bases, and 10 bases lay outside the gene matches. Per germline, CDR1 SNHLY and CDR2 FYNNEI. This CDR3 spans 14 amino acids. The CDR3 DNA reads as TGTGCCAGCAGGTTATTTCCGGGACAGAACGAGCAGTACTTC. It is translated as CASRLFPGQNEQYF.

The V gene is TRBV2, the J gene TRBJ2-1; tentatively, D is TRBD2 (6 bases). Trimming took off 5 bases at V and 7 bases at J, with 15 bases between the two ends. This CDR3 comprises 14 residues. The germline CDR1 and CDR2 sequences are SNHLY and FYNNEI. CDR3 sequence (DNA): TGTGCCAGCAGTTCCGGGACTCGATCGAATGAGCAGTTCTTC. Its protein is CASSSGTRSNEQFF.

The V gene is TRBV14, the J gene TRBJ1-6, with 7 bases identical to TRBD1. The V gene's germline CDR1 is SGHDN and CDR2 FVKESK. This CDR3 has 15 amino acids. The trim removed 1 base at V and 4 bases at J, leaving 1 base unmatched. CDR3 DNA: TGTGCCAGCAGCCAAGCGACAGGGTATAATTCACCCCTCCACTTT. Translated, it gives CASSQATGYNSPLHF.

This chain links TRBV2 with TRBJ2-7; weak D call: TRBD2 (7 bases). Trimming removed 8 bases from V and 0 bases from J, with 14 bases in between. CDR1 is SNHLY, CDR2 FYNNEI, per germline. The CDR3 contains 14 residues. In DNA form, the CDR3 reads TGTGCCAGCCGGGGGGACACAGCCTCCTACGAGCAGTACTTC. It encodes CASRGDTASYEQYF.

The rearrangement links TRBV4-3 to TRBJ2-7; maybe TRBD1 (6 bases). Looked up from germline, CDR1 is LGHNA and CDR2 is YSLEER. The CDR3 is 15 residues long. V gave up 4 bases and J gave up 3 bases, with 16 bases separating them. The CDR3 here is CASSLLTGTNYEQYF. CDR3 DNA: TGCGCCAGCAGCCTCTTAACGGGGACAAACTACGAGCAGTACTTC.

V and J are TRBV27 and TRBJ1-1; the match to TRBD1 covers 10 bases. There are 15 residues in the CDR3. Germline V CDR1 and CDR2: MNHEY, SMNVEV (reference sequence). V shed 6 bases, J shed 2 bases, and the junction held 6 bases outside the gene matches. The CDR3 is CASSHSTGGNTEAFF. Written as DNA, the CDR3 is TGTGCCAGCAGCCACTCGACAGGGGGCAACACTGAAGCTTTCTTT.

The rearrangement uses TRBV28 and TRBJ2-3, with 9 bases that match TRBD2. There are 15 residues in the CDR3. The trim removed 5 bases at V and 1 base at J, leaving 4 bases unmatched. CDR1 and CDR2 from the germline V gene are MDHEN and SYDVKM. In DNA, the CDR3 is TGTGCCAGCAGTGGTAGCGGGAGCGGCACAGATACGCAGTATTTT. This gives the protein CASSGSGSGTDTQYF.

The sample holds one count of this clone. V usage is TRBV19 and J usage is TRBJ2-3; D is possibly TRBD1 (6 bases). The V and J ends lost 6 bases and 5 bases respectively, with 15 bases between them. In germline, CDR1 is LNHDA, CDR2 SQIVND (reference sequence). CDR3 length: 14 residues. CDR3 nucleotide sequence: TGTGCCAGTAGCCCCGGGATGGGACAAGATACGCAGTATTTT. Protein: CASSPGMGQDTQYF.

The V and J genes are TRBV5-1 and TRBJ2-1; 9 bases line up with TRBD2. This CDR3 contains 15 residues. J was trimmed by 5 bases and V by 3 bases; bases with no gene match: 6. Germline V gives CDR1 SGHRS, CDR2 YFSETQ. The CDR3, as DNA: TGCGCCAGCAGCTCAATAGCGGGAGCCAACAATGAGCAGTTCTTC. It encodes CASSSIAGANNEQFF. Full variable domain (remainder filled in from reference TRBV5-1 and TRBJ2-1): KAGVTQTPRYLIKTRGQQVTLSCSPISGHRSVSWYQQTPGQGLQFLFEYFSETQRNKGNFPGRFSGRQFSNSRSEMNVSTLELGDSALYLCASSSIAGANNEQFFGPGTRLTVL.

The chain couples TRBV6-1 to TRBJ1-2, with TRBD1 identical over 11 bases. This CDR3 region has 15 residues. J gave up 1 base and V 6 bases, and 4 bases lay outside the gene matches. Germline loops: CDR1 MNHNS, CDR2 SASEGT. CDR3 in DNA: TGTGCCAGCAGGGCCGGGACAGGGGGTAACTATGGCTACACCTTC. This encodes CASRAGTGGNYGYTF.

The chain links TRBV11-2 to TRBJ1-2; perhaps TRBD1 as D (5 bases). The V end lost 1 base, the J end lost 7 bases, and 13 bases lay between the germline ends. Looked up from germline, CDR1 is SGHAT and CDR2 is FQNNGV. CDR3 size: 14 residues. CDR3 in DNA: TGTGCCAGCAGCTTAGTAGCAGGGTCGGGTGGCTACACCTTC. Translating it yields CASSLVAGSGGYTF.

V usage is TRBV28 and J usage is TRBJ1-2, with D tentatively TRBD1 (5 bases). This CDR3 contains 13 residues. Germline V gives CDR1 MDHEN, CDR2 SYDVKM. V was clipped by 5 bases and J by 2 bases, with 9 bases between them. The CDR3 sequence: CASSPDSNYGYTF. CDR3 sequence (DNA): TGTGCCAGCAGTCCCGACAGCAACTATGGCTACACCTTC.

This chain connects TRBV5-5 to TRBJ2-7; TRBD1 matches at 8 bases. J lost 6 bases, V lost 1 base, and 6 bases had no gene match. The CDR3 is 14 amino acids. Germline loops: CDR1 SGHKS, CDR2 YYEKEE (reference sequence). In DNA form, the CDR3 reads TGTGCCAGCAGCTTGCTCAGGGGGCGCGTCGAGCAGTACTTC. This encodes CASSLLRGRVEQYF.